This T cell receptor (beta chain) was retrieved from a study of control samples from healthy donors and cancer patients. The CDR3 is made up of 16 amino acids. Some clones are missing from TCRdb's copy, which holds only in-frame ones; the method was immunoSEQ multiplex PCR. This repertoire shows 40,000 to 65,000 clones, around 90% found once; its top ten account for over 12%. The clonotype originates from a man aged 60 to 69 with head and neck cancer. V gene TRBV21-1 combines with J gene TRBJ2-4; no DNA check was done on the table's D call, TRBD2. TRBV21-1 is a listed pseudogene. The sample consisted of PBMCs. CDR3 loop: CASSTQLALAKNIQYF. The CDR3 DNA follows: TGTGCCAGCAGCACACAACTAGCGTTGGCCAAAAACATTCAGTACTTC.